This is a list of T cell receptor beta chains from one sample in a study of cytomegalovirus exposure and HLA in healthy donors. TCRdb keeps only in-frame clones here, not all; method: immunoSEQ multiplex PCR. The sample shows 100,000 or so clones, around 77% of them seen only once. The sample consisted of PBMCs. The receptors were gathered from a woman in her thirties or forties in good health and CMV-seropositive. Each CDR3 is given with its conserved first and last residue. Each record gives: CDR3 length, V gene, clone size, D gene, J gene, CDR3 protein, CDR3 DNA. The D gene is left open where the match is weak. Expanded clones get a size class; other rows say once, few or many, or leave the size out.

15	TRBV4-3	few	TRBD1	TRBJ2-3	CASSQSGQPTDTQYF	TGCGCCAGCAGCCAATCGGGACAGCCCACAGATACGCAGTATTTT
16	TRBV5-5	NA	NA	TRBJ2-7	CASSLSSRQLLNEQYF	TGTGCCAGCAGCTTGTCTTCGAGGCAGCTACTCAACGAGCAGTACTTC
16	TRBV28	NA	TRBD1	TRBJ2-7	CASRTPGQGSSYEQYF	TGTGCCAGCAGAACGCCAGGACAGGGGAGCTCCTACGAGCAGTACTTC
17	TRBV28	NA	TRBD2	TRBJ2-7	CASSFGSSGGSSYEQYF	TGTGCCAGCAGTTTTGGGTCTAGCGGGGGAAGCTCCTACGAGCAGTACTTC
14	TRBV7-8	NA	TRBD2	TRBJ2-1	CASSLGLAGREQFF	TGTGCCAGCAGCCTTGGACTAGCGGGGCGGGAGCAGTTCTTC
14	TRBV10-3	NA	NA	TRBJ1-4	CATKPGVDYEKLFF	TGTGCCACGAAACCGGGGGTGGACTATGAAAAACTGTTTTTT
16	TRBV18	NA	TRBD1	TRBJ1-2	CASSPIGTGVNYGYTF	TGTGCCAGCTCACCGATCGGGACAGGGGTTAACTATGGCTACACCTTC
15	TRBV4-1	NA	TRBD2	TRBJ2-5	CASSQERGGQETQYF	TGTGCCAGCAGCCAAGAGCGGGGGGGCCAAGAGACCCAGTACTTC
15	TRBV12-5	once	NA	TRBJ1-1	CASGLVTGMNTEAFF	TGTGCTAGTGGTTTGGTGACAGGTATGAATACTGAAGCTTTCTTT
15	TRBV11-2	NA	TRBD1	TRBJ1-2	CASSFLRGQGDGYTF	TGTGCCAGCAGCTTTTTAAGGGGACAGGGGGACGGCTACACCTTC
12	TRBV27	NA	NA	TRBJ2-7	CASIQFGYEQYF	TGTGCCAGCATTCAGTTCGGGTACGAGCAGTACTTC
15	TRBV11-2	few	TRBD2	TRBJ2-3	CASSRLAGSRDTQYF	TGTGCCAGCAGCAGACTAGCGGGGAGTAGAGATACGCAGTATTTT
13	TRBV4-2	once	NA	TRBJ2-5	CASSQVMQETQYF	TGTGCCAGCAGCCAAGTTATGCAAGAGACCCAGTACTTC
17	TRBV7-8	once	TRBD2	TRBJ2-2	CASSSTLAGGNTGELFF	TGTGCCAGCAGCTCAACACTAGCGGGAGGGAACACCGGGGAGCTGTTTTTT
15	TRBV19	NA	TRBD1	TRBJ2-1	CASSSPGTGGPAQFF	TGTGCCAGTAGTTCTCCCGGGACAGGGGGCCCTGCGCAGTTCTTC
15	TRBV6-1	once	NA	TRBJ1-4	CASSEGHPTNEKLFF	TGTGCCAGCAGTGAAGGACACCCAACTAATGAAAAACTGTTTTTT
13	TRBV5-1	NA	NA	TRBJ1-5	CASSFFPGQPQHF	TGCGCCAGCAGCTTTTTCCCTGGCCAGCCCCAGCATTTT
15	TRBV5-1	NA	NA	TRBJ2-1	CASSRGQTSYNEQFF	TGCGCCAGCAGCCGAGGACAGACATCTTACAATGAGCAGTTCTTC
14	TRBV28	NA	NA	TRBJ2-2	CASSLAQFTGELFF	TGTGCCAGCAGTTTAGCACAGTTCACCGGGGAGCTGTTTTTT
19	TRBV5-5	NA	TRBD2	TRBJ2-2	CASSPRTSGRAANTGELFF	TGTGCCAGCAGCCCCAGGACTAGCGGGAGGGCAGCGAACACCGGGGAGCTGTTTTTT
16	TRBV7-6	NA	NA	TRBJ2-7	CASSLAPWASSYEQYF	TGTGCCAGCAGCTTAGCCCCCTGGGCCAGCTCCTACGAGCAGTACTTC
17	TRBV5-1	NA	TRBD1	TRBJ2-6	CASSPRDSLAGANVLTF	TGCGCCAGCAGCCCGAGGGACAGTTTGGCTGGGGCCAACGTCCTGACTTTC
15	TRBV6-1	NA	TRBD2	TRBJ2-1	CASSATGTRRNEQFF	TGTGCCAGCAGTGCTACCGGGACTAGGCGCAATGAGCAGTTCTTC
17	TRBV7-9	NA	NA	TRBJ2-3	CASRGWAGPIRTDTQYF	TGTGCCAGCCGGGGATGGGCGGGCCCCATCAGAACAGATACGCAGTATTTT
19	TRBV7-9	NA	TRBD2	TRBJ2-1	CSSSPKLAGPRYSYNEQFF	TGTTCCAGCAGCCCAAAGCTAGCGGGCCCACGTTACTCCTACAATGAGCAGTTCTTC
15	TRBV27	NA	TRBD1	TRBJ2-6	CASSPDRAGANVLTF	TGTGCCAGCAGCCCTGACAGGGCTGGGGCCAACGTCCTGACTTTC
13	TRBV28	NA	NA	TRBJ1-2	CASSPLFDYGYTF	TGTGCCAGCAGCCCCTTGTTTGACTATGGCTACACCTTC
11	TRBV28	few	NA	TRBJ2-7	CASSLGYEQYF	TGTGCCAGCAGTTTGGGCTACGAGCAGTACTTC
11	TRBV2	NA	NA	TRBJ2-2	CARTNTGELFF	TGTGCCAGAACAAACACCGGGGAGCTGTTTTTT
14	TRBV5-1	NA	NA	TRBJ2-2	CASSLVGGTGELFF	TGCGCCAGCAGCTTGGTAGGGGGCACCGGGGAGCTGTTTTTT
13	TRBV5-5	NA	TRBD1	TRBJ2-7	CASSFPGGVEQYF	TGTGCCAGCAGCTTTCCAGGGGGCGTCGAGCAGTACTTC
14	TRBV28	NA	NA	TRBJ1-5	CASSLEMGDQPQHF	TGTGCCAGCAGTTTAGAAATGGGAGATCAGCCCCAGCATTTT
15	TRBV11-2	few	TRBD1	TRBJ1-2	CASSLGPNNRGGYTF	TGTGCCAGCAGCTTAGGCCCAAATAACAGGGGTGGCTACACCTTC
15	TRBV19	NA	TRBD2	TRBJ2-7	CASSSSLAGAYEQYF	TGTGCCAGTAGTTCGAGTCTAGCGGGGGCCTACGAGCAGTACTTC
16	TRBV15	NA	NA	TRBJ1-4	CATSRDTGLRNEKLFF	TGTGCCACCAGCAGAGATACGGGACTGAGAAATGAAAAACTGTTTTTT
11	TRBV28	NA	NA	TRBJ2-7	CASTLRSEQYF	TGTGCCAGCACCCTCAGATCCGAGCAGTACTTC
13	TRBV6-1	few	TRBD1	TRBJ1-2	CASSENRGSGYTF	TGTGCCAGCAGTGAAAACAGGGGGTCCGGCTACACCTTC
15	TRBV11-3	NA	NA	TRBJ1-1	CASSREERGGTEAFF	TGTGCCAGCAGCCGGGAGGAGAGGGGAGGAACTGAAGCTTTCTTT
11	TRBV18	NA	NA	TRBJ2-7	CASSGSYEQYF	TGTGCCAGCTCAGGTAGCTACGAGCAGTACTTC
16	TRBV28	NA	TRBD1	TRBJ1-1	CASSAWDRGTDTEAFF	TGTGCCAGCAGTGCTTGGGACAGGGGTACGGACACTGAAGCTTTCTTT
13	TRBV29-1	NA	NA	TRBJ2-5	CSAGGGLGETQYF	TGCAGCGCTGGGGGGGGCCTAGGGGAGACCCAGTACTTC